The next 24 T cell receptor beta chains were all read from a single sample in a study of cytomegalovirus exposure and HLA in healthy donors. With 60 Vbeta and 13 Jbeta primers, the PCR was carried out. Method: immunoSEQ multiplex PCR; TCRdb's copy keeps in-frame clones and lacks some. The sample records some 120,000 clones, 81% being singletons. Material: PBMCs. Source of these receptors: a woman in her 30s in good health and CMV-seronegative.

To note about this clone: At one boundary the junction diverges from the germline segment, which might be a read error. The rearrangement links TRBV7-9 to TRBJ1-2; 7 bases agree with TRBD1. Germline V gives CDR1 SEHNR, CDR2 FQNEAQ (reference sequence). The CDR3 is 15 residues long. CDR3 residues: CSSSLVSGGSYGYTF. CDR3 coding DNA: TGTTCCAGCAGCTTAGTTTCAGGGGGATCCTATGGCTACACCTTC.

This chain uses TRBV5-1 with TRBJ2-2; 15 bases are a match to TRBD2. CDR3 size: 18 residues. Trimming at V came to 4 bases and at J to 0 bases, leaving 4 bases not matched to a gene. CDR1 is SGHRS and CDR2 is YFSETQ in the germline V gene. In DNA, the CDR3 is TGCGCCAGCAGCCACGGACTAGCGGGAGGGGCGAACACCGGGGAGCTGTTTTTT. Translated: CASSHGLAGGANTGELFF.

The chain recombines TRBV6-6 with TRBJ1-1, with D tentatively TRBD1 (5 bases). V lost 5 bases and J 10 bases, leaving 17 bases between the germline ends. This CDR3 comprises 13 residues. Germline V lookup: CDR1 MNHNY, CDR2 SVGAGI (reference sequence). As DNA, the CDR3 is TGTGCCAGCAGTGGGGGGGGAGTTTTTACAGCTTTCTTT. As protein: CASSGGGVFTAFF.

The CDR3 loop is CASRPPVGTSGSSSSYNEQFF. CDR3 in DNA: TGTGCCAGCAGACCCCCGGTTGGGACTAGCGGGAGTAGCAGCTCCTACAATGAGCAGTTCTTC. The J gene is TRBJ2-1, the V gene TRBV28; 14 positions agree with TRBD2. The CDR3 sequence is 21 residues long. V gave up 6 bases and J gave up 0 bases; unmatched junction bases: 16. Germline V gene sequence: CDR1 MDHEN, CDR2 SYDVKM. Looking up the rest from reference TRBV28 and TRBJ2-1 gives the full variable domain: DVKVTQSSRYLVKRTGEKVFLECVQDMDHENMFWYRQDPGLGLRLIYFSYDVKMKEKGDIPEGYSVSREKKERFSLILESASTNQTSMYLCASRPPVGTSGSSSSYNEQFFGPGTRLTVL.

The rearrangement joins TRBV5-6 to TRBJ1-2, with D hard to call. The CDR3 has 14 amino acids. Trimming left V 2 bases short and J 4 bases short, with 12 bases between. Germline-derived CDR1 and CDR2 are SGHDT and YYEEEE. The CDR3 is CASSLGAQPYGYTF. CDR3 coding DNA: TGTGCCAGCAGCTTAGGAGCGCAACCCTATGGCTACACCTTC.

This chain joins TRBV19 and TRBJ2-5; 12 nucleotides agree with TRBD1. The V segment lost 2 bases and the J segment 4 bases; nucleotides outside the gene matches: 5. The CDR3 has 16 residues. CDR1 and CDR2 from the germline V gene are LNHDA and SQIVND (reference sequence). The CDR3 here is CASSIIPGQGAETQYF. CDR3 DNA: TGTGCCAGTAGTATAATACCGGGACAGGGGGCAGAGACCCAGTACTTC.

The chain has TRBV27 and TRBJ2-2; 11 positions match TRBD2. V dropped 6 bases and J dropped 4; count of bases not matched to a gene: 10. The CDR3 length is 17 residues. Germline loops: CDR1 MNHEY, CDR2 SMNVEV (reference sequence). The chain's CDR3 is CASRLIAGGPGTGELFF. The CDR3 nucleotides are TGTGCCAGCAGACTTATAGCGGGAGGGCCGGGCACCGGGGAGCTGTTTTTT.

This chain uses TRBV5-6 with TRBJ2-1; 9 bases line up with TRBD1. This CDR3 contains 13 residues. CDR1 is SGHDT, CDR2 YYEEEE, per germline. The V gene end was trimmed by 5 bases and the J gene end by 8 bases; junction bases not matched to a gene: 5. CDR3 DNA sequence: TGTGCCAGCAGGGGGGACAGGGACGATGAGCAGTTCTTC. Residues: CASRGDRDDEQFF.

This clone occurred a few times. V is TRBV6-5 and J is TRBJ1-4, with 9 bases fitting TRBD1. The CDR3 length is 14 residues. Losses at the gene ends were 5 bases for V and 4 bases for J; bases not matched to a gene: 2. Germline CDR1 and CDR2: MNHEY and SVGAGI. The CDR3 sequence: CASSEGQGNEKLFF. In DNA form, the CDR3 reads TGTGCCAGCAGTGAGGGACAGGGTAATGAAAAACTGTTTTTT.

The CDR3 loop reads CASSKGVDSLDEQFF. CDR3 in DNA: TGTGCCAGTAGTAAGGGGGTGGACTCACTAGATGAGCAGTTCTTC. The chain has TRBV19 and TRBJ2-1; perhaps TRBD1 as D (6 bases). Trimming took off 4 bases at V and 8 bases at J, with 18 bases between the two ends. CDR1 and CDR2 (germline): LNHDA, SQIVND (reference sequence). The CDR3 runs 15 residues. The whole variable domain, filled in from reference TRBV19 and TRBJ2-1, reads DGGITQSPKYLFRKEGQNVTLSCEQNLNHDAMYWYRQDPGQGLRLIYYSQIVNDFQKGDIAEGYSVSREKKESFPLTVTSAQKNPTAFYLCASSKGVDSLDEQFFGPGTRLTVL.

This chain connects TRBV19 to TRBJ2-7; D possibly corresponds to TRBD2 (5 bases). Looked up from germline, CDR1 is LNHDA and CDR2 is SQIVND (reference sequence). This CDR3 region has 13 residues. V lost 2 bases and J lost 5, with 10 bases in between. CDR3 nucleotides: TGTGCCAGTAGTATACCTAGCAGCGACGAGCAGTACTTC. Its protein product is CASSIPSSDEQYF. The variable domain in full, completed from reference TRBV19 and TRBJ2-7, reads DGGITQSPKYLFRKEGQNVTLSCEQNLNHDAMYWYRQDPGQGLRLIYYSQIVNDFQKGDIAEGYSVSREKKESFPLTVTSAQKNPTAFYLCASSIPSSDEQYFGPGTRLTVT.

V usage is TRBV15 and J usage is TRBJ2-1; TRBD2 matches 14 bases. The ends lost 4 bases at V and 9 bases at J; junction bases unmatched: 8. CDR1 is LNHNV and CDR2 is YYDKDF in the germline V gene (reference sequence). The length of the CDR3 is 16 residues. CDR3 sequence: CATSTGLAGGSSEQFF. The CDR3 region has the DNA TGTGCCACCAGCACTGGACTAGCGGGAGGTAGTAGTGAGCAGTTCTTC.

The V and J genes are TRBV5-4 and TRBJ2-7, with 7 bases lining up with TRBD2. The CDR3 contains 17 residues. The junction had 14 bases not matched to a gene; V was cut back by 3 bases and J by 2 bases. Germline assignment: CDR1 SGHNT and CDR2 YYREEE (reference sequence). The CDR3 DNA reads TGTGCCAGCAGCTCCGGGGGACCCAGCGGGGATACCTACGAGCAGTACTTC. Translating gives CASSSGGPSGDTYEQYF. The full variable domain, rest sourced from reference TRBV5-4 and TRBJ2-7, is ETGVTQSPTHLIKTRGQQVTLRCSSQSGHNTVSWYQQALGQGPQFIFQYYREEENGRGNFPPRFSGLQFPNYSSELNVNALELDDSALYLCASSSGGPSGDTYEQYFGPGTRLTVT.

This rearrangement joins TRBV2 to TRBJ2-1; TRBD1 aligns across 8 bases. V shed 6 bases and J 9 bases; nucleotides not matched to a gene: 13. The CDR3 spans 15 residues. Germline CDR1 and CDR2: SNHLY and FYNNEI. CDR3 DNA: TGTGCCAGCAGAAAAAGGGCGACAGGGGTTGGTGAGCAGTTCTTC. Its translation is CASRKRATGVGEQFF.

This clone was seen once. The chain carries TRBV5-1 and TRBJ2-2, with D perhaps TRBD2 (6 bases). V was trimmed by 4 bases and J by 2 bases, leaving 12 bases between them. Germline assignment: CDR1 SGHRS and CDR2 YFSETQ. There are 15 residues in the CDR3. Written as DNA, the CDR3 is TGCGCCAGCAGCCCGGGACTCCGTAACACCGGGGAGCTGTTTTTT. Encoded protein: CASSPGLRNTGELFF.

V is TRBV28 and J is TRBJ2-7, with D tentatively TRBD2 (6 bases). V gave up 6 bases and J gave up 4 bases, with 10 bases separating them. The CDR3 loop spans 12 amino acids. Per the germline V gene, CDR1 is MDHEN and CDR2 is SYDVKM. The CDR3 DNA sequence: TGTGCCAGCAGGGCGGGAATGTACGAGCAGTACTTC. This codes for CASRAGMYEQYF.

The chain has TRBV7-8 and TRBJ2-1; 12 bases are shared with TRBD2. Germline-derived CDR1 and CDR2 are SGHVS and FQNEAQ. V lost 6 bases, J lost 9 bases, and 9 bases stayed unmatched. The CDR3 is made up of 15 amino acids. The CDR3 protein is CASRAHRLAGAEQFF. In DNA form, the CDR3 reads TGTGCCAGCAGGGCCCACCGACTAGCGGGAGCTGAGCAGTTCTTC. The entire variable domain, with the rest obtained from reference TRBV7-8 and TRBJ2-1, is as follows: GAGVSQSPRYKVAKRGQDVALRCDPISGHVSLFWYQQALGQGPEFLTYFQNEAQLDKSGLPSDRFFAERPEGSVSTLKIQRTQQEDSAVYLCASRAHRLAGAEQFFGPGTRLTVL.

This clone was counted once. The V call is TRBV16, the J call TRBJ1-4, with TRBD1 identical over 7 bases. V lost 4 bases, J lost 4 bases, and 12 bases stayed unmatched. CDR3 length equals 17 residues. Germline CDR1 and CDR2: KGHSY and FQNENV. CDR3 nucleotide sequence: TGTGCCAGCAGCCCGGGCCGACGACAGGGATATAATGAAAAACTGTTTTTT. It translates to CASSPGRRQGYNEKLFF.

The chain uses TRBV10-3 and TRBJ2-1, with TRBD2 matching over 10 bases. Trimming at V came to 8 bases and at J to 5 bases, leaving 6 bases not matched to a gene. Germline CDR1 and CDR2: ENHRY and SYGVKD. The CDR3 spans 14 residues. Here the CDR3 reads CAIGLSGRNNEQFF. The CDR3 nucleotides are TGTGCCATCGGCCTTAGCGGGAGGAACAATGAGCAGTTCTTC.

The V call is TRBV28, the J call TRBJ1-1; 8 bases align to TRBD1. Germline V CDR1 and CDR2: MDHEN, SYDVKM. V shed 1 base, J shed 1 base, and the junction held 2 bases outside the gene matches. This CDR3 has 15 amino acids. CDR3: CASSLYRGSNTEAFF. The CDR3 bases are TGTGCCAGCAGTTTATACAGGGGGTCGAACACTGAAGCTTTCTTT.

Regarding this clone: Other DNA sequences in this specimen translate into the identical CDR3. The rearrangement uses TRBV19 and TRBJ1-5; 8 nucleotides match TRBD1. CDR3 length equals 15 residues. With 2 bases clipped from V and 2 bases from J, the junction kept 2 bases outside the gene matches. The germline gives CDR1 LNHDA, CDR2 SQIVND (reference sequence). The CDR3 region is CASSIQGAGNQPQHF. The DNA of the CDR3 is TGTGCCAGTAGTATACAGGGGGCGGGCAATCAGCCCCAGCATTTT.

This sequence joins TRBV7-2 and TRBJ1-1; TRBD1 matches at 9 bases. There are 15 residues in the CDR3. Germline V lookup: CDR1 SGHTA, CDR2 FQGNSA. V dropped 5 bases and J dropped 0; count of bases not matched to a gene: 4. Written as DNA, the CDR3 is TGTGCCAGCAGCCTACGGGACAGGGTGAACACTGAAGCTTTCTTT. It codes for CASSLRDRVNTEAFF.

The gene calls are TRBV25-1 and TRBJ2-7; tentative D call: TRBD1 (5 bases). Deletions cut 7 bases from V and 7 bases from J, with 11 bases between. This CDR3 region has 11 residues. Germline loops: CDR1 MGHDK, CDR2 SYGVNS. CDR3: CASTAQGEQYF. The DNA of the CDR3 is TGTGCCAGCACGGCCCAGGGTGAGCAGTACTTC.

The gene calls are TRBV7-2 and TRBJ2-7; TRBD2 matches 7 bases. CDR3 size: 16 residues. V lost 0 bases to trimming and J lost 0 bases; unmatched junction nucleotides: 5. Germline loops: CDR1 SGHTA, CDR2 FQGNSA. The CDR3 DNA reads TGTGCCAGCAGCTTAGCGGGGCGGGAGCACTCCTACGAGCAGTACTTC. The encoded protein is CASSLAGREHSYEQYF.